Each of the 20 T cell receptor beta chains below was sequenced from the same sample in a study of CD8 T cells in Susac syndrome. It was with random hexamers that 0.5 to 1 ug RNA was reverse transcribed. Each CDR3 protein gets one entry after TCRdb re-called the immunoSEQ multiplex PCR reads with MiXCR. Counted here are some 190,000 distinct CDR3 sequences, approximately 95% occurring once; the ten biggest clones make up roughly 0.1%. Source material: CD4+ T cells from PBMCs. The receptors were gathered from a human donor in good health.

For this clonotype: Sequence at one end of the junction differs from germline and may be a read error. The chain is built from TRBV20-1 and TRBJ2-5, with 9 bases identical to TRBD2. In germline, CDR1 is DFQATT, CDR2 SNEGSKA (reference sequence). The CDR3 has 17 amino acids. The CDR3 DNA is TGCAGCGCTAGCCTCCCTAGGGCGGGAGGGCCTCAAGAGACCCAGTACTTC. Encoded protein: CSASLPRAGGPQETQYF.

The V call is TRBV29-1, the J call TRBJ2-1; either TRBD1 or TRBD2 may fit D (5 bases each). Trimming took off 4 bases at V and 0 bases at J, with 7 bases between the two ends. Per germline, CDR1 SQVTM and CDR2 ANQGSEA. The CDR3 loop spans 13 amino acids. Here the CDR3 reads CSVGDHSYNEQFF. The CDR3 region has the DNA TGCAGCGTTGGGGACCACTCCTACAATGAGCAGTTCTTC.

This clonotype was detected a few times. The chain carries TRBV20-1 and TRBJ2-7; D tentatively reads TRBD1 or TRBD2 (5 bases each). In germline, CDR1 is DFQATT, CDR2 SNEGSKA (reference sequence). The ends were cut back, 3 bases at V and 6 bases at J, with 9 bases in the middle. The CDR3 runs to 11 residues. The CDR3 DNA sequence: TGCAGTGCTAGGGGTGGGGGCGAGCAGTACTTC. Translated, it gives CSARGGGEQYF.

The CDR3 region is CATSRDRGKETQYF. The DNA of the CDR3 is TGTGCCACCAGCAGAGATCGAGGGAAGGAGACCCAGTACTTC. The chain carries TRBV15 and TRBJ2-5; maybe TRBD2 (5 bases). V lost 0 bases and J lost 5, with 10 bases in between. The CDR3 covers 14 residues. CDR1 is LNHNV and CDR2 is YYDKDF in the germline V gene (reference sequence).

This chain links TRBV30 with TRBJ1-1, with no clear D. The germline V gene has CDR1 GTSNPN and CDR2 SVGIG (reference sequence). CDR3 length: 13 residues. Trimming took off 0 bases at V and 1 base at J, with 6 bases between the two ends. The CDR3 DNA sequence: TGTGCCTGGAGTGTACTCCAGAACACTGAAGCTTTCTTT. Protein product: CAWSVLQNTEAFF. Complete variable domain (other parts from reference TRBV30 and TRBJ1-1): SQTIHQWPATLVQPVGSPLSLECTVEGTSNPNLYWYRQAAGRGLQLLFYSVGIGQISSEVPQNLSASRPQDRQFILSSKKLLLSDSGFYLCAWSVLQNTEAFFGQGTRLTVV.

The chain couples TRBV20-1 to TRBJ1-5, with unresolved D. Germline loops: CDR1 DFQATT, CDR2 SNEGSKA (reference sequence). The CDR3 loop spans 14 amino acids. The V gene lost 1 base and the J gene lost 0 bases, with 7 bases spanning the gap. This CDR3 reads CSARGKRSNQPQHF. CDR3 DNA sequence: TGCAGTGCTAGAGGCAAGCGTAGCAATCAGCCCCAGCATTTT.

V and J are TRBV3-1 and TRBJ2-1; 7 bases agree with TRBD1. The CDR3 has 15 amino acids. V lost 3 bases and J lost 7; bases outside the gene matches: 9. Germline V gives CDR1 LGHDT, CDR2 YNNKEL (reference sequence). The CDR3 region has the DNA TGTGCCAGCAGCCACAGACGACAGGGTGGAAATGAGCAGTTCTTC. Its translation: CASSHRRQGGNEQFF.

The CDR3 spells CASSLVASGAGYTF. The CDR3 DNA follows: TGTGCCAGCAGCTTAGTAGCCTCCGGGGCTGGCTACACCTTC. The gene calls are TRBV7-9 and TRBJ1-2; tentative D call: TRBD1 (5 bases). Germline V gene sequence: CDR1 SEHNR, CDR2 FQNEAQ (reference sequence). The V gene lost 1 base and the J gene lost 7 bases, with 13 bases spanning the gap. The CDR3 totals 14 residues.

The chain uses TRBV29-1 and TRBJ1-5, with a tentative D call TRBD1 (6 bases). V was pared by 6 bases and J by 7 bases, with 13 bases between. This CDR3 is 12 amino acids long. Germline CDR1 and CDR2: SQVTM and ANQGSEA. CDR3 amino acids: CSVGGGPQPQHF. As DNA, the CDR3 is TGCAGCGTGGGAGGGGGGCCCCAGCCCCAGCATTTT.

This clonotype was recorded a few times. The V call is TRBV24-1, the J call TRBJ2-3; no clear D gene. The germline gives CDR1 KGHDR, CDR2 SFDVKD. The CDR3 loop spans 13 amino acids. Trimming pared 0 bases from V and 6 bases from J, leaving 6 bases between. CDR3 DNA: TGTGCCACCAGTGATTTGTTGGGGGATACGCAGTATTTT. As protein: CATSDLLGDTQYF.

This chain links TRBV20-1 with TRBJ1-1; no clear D. The length of the CDR3 is 13 residues. Germline V CDR1 and CDR2: DFQATT, SNEGSKA (reference sequence). Trimming pared 6 bases from V and 1 base from J, leaving 12 bases between. CDR3 residues: CSALRDPNTEAFF. Here the CDR3 DNA reads TGCAGTGCCCTGAGGGATCCGAACACTGAAGCTTTCTTT.

The gene calls are TRBV29-1 and TRBJ2-5; 8 bases fit TRBD1. Germline V gene lookup returns CDR1 SQVTM and CDR2 ANQGSEA. V was pared by 7 bases and J by 4 bases, with 2 bases of the junction left unmatched. The CDR3 runs to 11 residues. CDR3 loop: CSGTGGETQYF. CDR3 sequence (DNA): TGCAGCGGTACAGGGGGAGAGACCCAGTACTTC.

The rearrangement joins TRBV7-9 to TRBJ2-7; 8 positions match TRBD2. In germline, CDR1 is SEHNR, CDR2 FQNEAQ (reference sequence). The V segment lost 5 bases and the J segment 0 bases; nucleotides outside the gene matches: 9. The CDR3 totals 16 residues. The DNA for the CDR3 is TGTGCCAGCAGCATCATTAGCGGGACTAGCTCCTACGAGCAGTACTTC. Translated: CASSIISGTSSYEQYF. The full variable domain, rest sourced from reference TRBV7-9 and TRBJ2-7, is DTGVSQNPRHKITKRGQNVTFRCDPISEHNRLYWYRQTLGQGPEFLTYFQNEAQLEKSRLLSDRFSAERPKGSFSTLEIQRTEQGDSAMYLCASSIISGTSSYEQYFGPGTRLTVT.

V is TRBV28 and J is TRBJ2-7, with D possibly matching TRBD2 (6 bases). The V gene lost 6 bases and the J gene lost 0 bases, with 9 bases spanning the gap. Per the germline V gene, CDR1 is MDHEN and CDR2 is SYDVKM. The CDR3 runs 13 residues. The CDR3 sequence: CASSPGDSYEQYV. The DNA of the CDR3 is TGTGCCAGCAGCCCGGGGGACTCCTACGAGCAGTACGTC.

The V and J genes are TRBV3-1 and TRBJ2-6; D is unresolved. V was clipped by 4 bases and J by 1 base, with 8 bases between them. Germline V gene lookup returns CDR1 LGHDT and CDR2 YNNKEL (reference sequence). This CDR3 is 15 amino acids long. The CDR3 DNA follows: TGTGCCAGCAGCCTTACGACTTCTGGGGCCAACGTCCTGACTTTC. The encoded protein is CASSLTTSGANVLTF.

The chain has TRBV20-1 and TRBJ1-1; the D gene is possibly TRBD1 (5 bases). Trimming removed 6 bases at V and 7 bases at J, with 21 bases between. The germline CDR1 and CDR2 sequences are DFQATT and SNEGSKA (reference sequence). The CDR3 totals 14 residues. The CDR3 coding sequence is TGCAGTGCGAGGCGGACCGACAGAGGAGGTGAAGCTTTCTTT. This translates into CSARRTDRGGEAFF.

The chain recombines TRBV23-1 with TRBJ2-7; either TRBD1 or TRBD2 may fit D (5 bases each). TRBV23-1 has ORF status, its function being uncertain. This CDR3 has 14 residues. The V end was cut by 1 base, the J end by 5 bases, with 12 bases between. CDR3 coding DNA: TGCGCCAGCAGTCAATGGGGCGAGGGCAACGAGCAGTACGTC. Translation: CASSQWGEGNEQYV.

The chain is built from TRBV5-4 and TRBJ2-3; 7 bases fit TRBD2. The germline CDR1 and CDR2 sequences are SGHNT and YYREEE (reference sequence). CDR3 length equals 16 residues. Germline trimming cut 4 bases from V and 0 bases from J; bases unmatched to any gene: 8. CDR3 in DNA: TGTGCCAGCAGCCCCTCTCGGACTAGAAGCACAGATACGCAGTATTTT. Translation gives CASSPSRTRSTDTQYF.

This clonotype was seen just once. V usage is TRBV20-1 and J usage is TRBJ2-7, with no clear D. CDR1 is DFQATT, CDR2 SNEGSKA, per germline (reference sequence). Trimming left V 3 bases short and J 3 bases short, with 9 bases between. This CDR3 comprises 12 residues. CDR3 sequence: CSARLVGYEQYF. CDR3 coding DNA: TGCAGTGCTAGGCTTGTAGGCTACGAGCAGTACTTC.

The chain is built from TRBV7-6 and TRBJ1-6, with D perhaps matching TRBD1 (6 bases). CDR1 and CDR2 (germline): SGHVS, FNYEAQ. This CDR3 has 15 amino acids. Trimming stripped 1 base from V and 8 bases from J, with 12 bases between. CDR3 nucleotides: TGTGCCAGCAGCTTAGGCCCGGGGGCAGATTCACCCCTCCACTTT. Translation gives CASSLGPGADSPLHF.